The rows below give T cell receptor beta chains drawn from one sample of a study of T cell responses to AZD1222 COVID-19 vaccine. Assay: immunoSEQ multiplex PCR; the TCRdb copy retains only in-frame clones and omits some. The table has more than 100,000 clones, about nine tenths seen once. The sequenced sample was peripheral blood, obtained on day 0 of AZD1222 vaccination. These receptors all stem from an adult in good health. Each CDR3 is given with its conserved first and last residue. A D gene is named only where the DNA matches it firmly. Size values are once, few and many counts, or a class for expanded clones, and some rows have none.

NA	TRBV28	NA	TRBJ2-3	TGTGCCACCGGGCAGGGGTATAGCACAGATACGCAGTATTTT	CATGQGYSTDTQYF
NA	TRBV30	NA	TRBJ2-5	TGTGCCTGGATTACCCCTCTGGGCGGGTACTTC	CAWITPLGGYF
NA	TRBV5-1	many	TRBJ1-3	TGCGCCAGCAGCTTGGGACAGACGATCTCTGGAAACACCATATATTTT	CASSLGQTISGNTIYF
NA	TRBV7-2	NA	TRBJ1-6	TGTGCCAGCAGGGCAGGGGTTCATAATTCACCCCTCCACTTT	CASRAGVHNSPLHF
TRBD1	TRBV7-3	NA	TRBJ2-5	TGTGCCAGCAGCTTGGGGACAGGGGGCATTGAGACCCAGTACTTC	CASSLGTGGIETQYF
TRBD1	TRBV19	NA	TRBJ2-7	TGTGCCAGTAGGGAGGCAGGGGGCGGTTACGAGCAGTACTTC	CASREAGGGYEQYF
TRBD2	TRBV5-1	NA	TRBJ2-3	TGCGCCAGCAGCCATTGGACTAGCGGGGAGCGCACAGATACGCAGTATTTT	CASSHWTSGERTDTQYF
TRBD1	TRBV27	NA	TRBJ1-2	TGTGCCAGCAGTTCCTACCGGGACAGGATACGGTATGGCTACACCTTC	CASSSYRDRIRYGYTF
NA	TRBV28	NA	TRBJ2-1	TGTGCCAGCAGGAAGATTAGGGGGCAGTTCTTC	CASRKIRGQFF
NA	TRBV19	NA	TRBJ1-3	TGTGCCAGTAGCTTCACGGGACACAGGGTTGGAAACACCATATATTTT	CASSFTGHRVGNTIYF
NA	TRBV18	NA	TRBJ2-2	TGTGCCAGCTCACCACCGGCCAGGGCCACCGGGGAGCTGTTTTTT	CASSPPARATGELFF
NA	TRBV30	NA	TRBJ1-1	TGTGCCTGGAGCCCCAGCGGGGTCCCAATGAACACTGAAGCTTTCTTT	CAWSPSGVPMNTEAFF
NA	TRBV6-5	NA	TRBJ1-5	TGTGCCAGCAGTTCTTCCGGGGCTTGGAATCAGCCCCAGCATTTT	CASSSSGAWNQPQHF
NA	TRBV5-1	NA	TRBJ2-7	TGCGCCAGCAGGGAAGGACAGAACTACGAGCAGTACTTC	CASREGQNYEQYF
TRBD1	TRBV7-8	NA	TRBJ1-5	TGTGCCAGCAGCCAGGGGACAGGGGCGGTTATGTGGCAGCCCCAGCATTTT	CASSQGTGAVMWQPQHF
NA	TRBV25-1	NA	TRBJ2-7	TGTGCCAGCAGTGAACCCTCCTCCTACGAGCAGTACTTC	CASSEPSSYEQYF